Presented here are 3 T cell receptor beta chains from one specimen sequenced in a study of blood T cell repertoires in COVID-19. Data came from immunoSEQ multiplex PCR; TCRdb stores just in-frame clones and leaves some out. This sample has fewer than 250,000 clones; around 90% occur once, and the top ten carry 2% to 3%. The sequencing input was PBMCs or T cells enriched from blood (not recorded which). The receptors here all came from a woman aged 25 to 39 with acute COVID-19.

The gene calls are TRBV3-1 (or the pseudogene TRBV3-2) and TRBJ1-2, with D perhaps matching TRBD1 (5 bases). The CDR3 is 14 residues long. The germline V and J ends were trimmed by 3 bases and 8 bases, with 16 bases remaining between them. Germline V gene sequence: CDR1 LGHDT, CDR2 YNNKEL (reference sequence). The DNA of the CDR3 is TGTGCCAGCAGCCAGGGGCTATCAAGGATCGGCTACACCTTC. This codes for CASSQGLSRIGYTF.

The V call is TRBV2, the J call TRBJ2-7, with D tentatively TRBD1 (6 bases). The CDR3 is 14 residues long. Germline V CDR1 and CDR2: SNHLY, FYNNEI. Trimming shortened V by 7 bases and J by 6 bases, and 19 bases separated the two germline ends. The CDR3 DNA reads TGTGCCAGCATATGGGCAGGGGAGTCTAGCGAGCAGTACTTC. Protein sequence: CASIWAGESSEQYF.

The V and J genes are TRBV7-9 and TRBJ1-2, with a possible D match to TRBD1 (6 bases). The CDR3 runs to 15 residues. The V end was cut by 6 bases, the J end by 2 bases, with 16 bases between. The germline V gene has CDR1 SEHNR and CDR2 FQNEAQ (reference sequence). The CDR3 DNA is TGTGCCAGCAGTCCAACCACCACAGGGAACTATGGCTACACCTTC. Translation gives CASSPTTTGNYGYTF.